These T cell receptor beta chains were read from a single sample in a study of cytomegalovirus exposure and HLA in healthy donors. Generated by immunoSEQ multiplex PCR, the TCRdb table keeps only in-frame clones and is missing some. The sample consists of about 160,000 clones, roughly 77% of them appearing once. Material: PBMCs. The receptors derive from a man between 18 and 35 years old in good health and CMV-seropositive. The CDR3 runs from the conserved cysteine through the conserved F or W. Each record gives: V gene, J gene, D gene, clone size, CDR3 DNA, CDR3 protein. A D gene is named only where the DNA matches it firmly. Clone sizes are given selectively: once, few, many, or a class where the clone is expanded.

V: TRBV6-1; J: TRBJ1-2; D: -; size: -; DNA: TGTGCCAGCAGTCCACTCCAGCAGCGGGGCTACACCTTC; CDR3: CASSPLQQRGYTF
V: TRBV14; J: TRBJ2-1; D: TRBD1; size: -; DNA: TGTGCCAGCAGCCAAGTCGACAGGGGCAATGAGCAGTTCTTC; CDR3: CASSQVDRGNEQFF
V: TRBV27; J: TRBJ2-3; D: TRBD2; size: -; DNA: TGTGCCAGCAGCCTTATAGCGGGGGTCACAGATACGCAGTATTTT; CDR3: CASSLIAGVTDTQYF
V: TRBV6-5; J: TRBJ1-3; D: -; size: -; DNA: TGTGCCAGCAGGCAACAGAGCTCTGGAAACACCATATATTTT; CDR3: CASRQQSSGNTIYF
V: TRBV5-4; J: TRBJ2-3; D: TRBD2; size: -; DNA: TGTGCCAGCAGCTTGGGACTAGCGGGGGATACTAGCACAGATACGCAGTATTTT; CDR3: CASSLGLAGDTSTDTQYF
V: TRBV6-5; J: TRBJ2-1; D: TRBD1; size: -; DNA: TGTGCCAGCAGTTACGAGACAGGGTATGAGCAGTTCTTC; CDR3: CASSYETGYEQFF
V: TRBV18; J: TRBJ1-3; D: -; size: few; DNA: TGTGCCAGCTCAAAACCCACAGGGCTCTCTGGAAACACCATATATTTT; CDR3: CASSKPTGLSGNTIYF
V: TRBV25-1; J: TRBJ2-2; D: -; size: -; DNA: TGTGCCAGCAGTGAACGGACCGGGGAGCTGTTTTTT; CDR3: CASSERTGELFF
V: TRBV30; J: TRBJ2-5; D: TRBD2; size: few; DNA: TGTGCCTGGACGCTCAGCGGGAGGACGGGAGAGACCCAGTACTTC; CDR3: CAWTLSGRTGETQYF
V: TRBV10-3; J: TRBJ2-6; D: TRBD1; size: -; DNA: TGTGCCATCAGTCCCGGGACAGGGAGTGGGGCCAACGTCCTGACTTTC; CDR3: CAISPGTGSGANVLTF
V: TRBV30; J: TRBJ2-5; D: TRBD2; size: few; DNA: TGTGCCTGGAGTGTGCGGGGGTTGCCCGGCGGGACCCAGTACTTC; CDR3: CAWSVRGLPGGTQYF
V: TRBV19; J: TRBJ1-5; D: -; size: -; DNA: TGTGCCAGTAGTATAGAGGGCCTTAGCAATCAGCCCCAGCATTTT; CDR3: CASSIEGLSNQPQHF
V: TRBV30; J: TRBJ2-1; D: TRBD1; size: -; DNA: TGTGCCTGGAGTGTAGGGACAGGGGCCAATGAGCAGTTCTTC; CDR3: CAWSVGTGANEQFF
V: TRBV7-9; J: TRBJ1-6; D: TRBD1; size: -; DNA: TGTGCCAGCAGCTTCCCCCTCCAGGGGGATAATTCACCCCTCCACTTT; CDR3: CASSFPLQGDNSPLHF
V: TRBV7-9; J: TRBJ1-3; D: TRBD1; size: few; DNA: TGTGCCAGCAGCCCTCCGGGACAGGGAGGAAACACCATATATTTT; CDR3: CASSPPGQGGNTIYF
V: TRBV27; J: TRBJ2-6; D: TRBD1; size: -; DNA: TGTGCCAGCAGTTTATCAAACAGGGGCGCCTCTGGGGCCAACGTCCTGACTTTC; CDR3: CASSLSNRGASGANVLTF
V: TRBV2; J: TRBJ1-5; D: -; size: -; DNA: TGTGCCAGCACCCACCCAGACGGGAATCAGCCCCAGCATTTT; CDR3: CASTHPDGNQPQHF
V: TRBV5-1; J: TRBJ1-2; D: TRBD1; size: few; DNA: TGCGCCAGCAGCTTGGAAACCGCCGACAGGGGCGTCGGCTACACCTTC; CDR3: CASSLETADRGVGYTF
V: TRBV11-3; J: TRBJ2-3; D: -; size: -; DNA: TGTGCCAGCAGCGCCCCCTCGACTAGAGCGCAGTATTTT; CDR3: CASSAPSTRAQYF
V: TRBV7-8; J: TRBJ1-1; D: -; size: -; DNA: TGTGCCAGCAGCCAGGAGGCCCAGCTGAACACTGAAGCTTTCTTT; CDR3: CASSQEAQLNTEAFF
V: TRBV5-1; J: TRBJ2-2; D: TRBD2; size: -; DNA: TGCGCCAGCAGCTTAACCGGGACTAGCGGGAGTCGGGAGCTGTTTTTT; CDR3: CASSLTGTSGSRELFF
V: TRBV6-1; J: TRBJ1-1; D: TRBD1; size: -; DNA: TGTGCCAGCAGTGAAGCGGCACAGGGGTTCACTGAAGCTTTCTTT; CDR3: CASSEAAQGFTEAFF
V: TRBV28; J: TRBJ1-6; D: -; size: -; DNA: TGTGCCAGCAGCAGTCAGGATTCACCCCTCCACTTT; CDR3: CASSSQDSPLHF
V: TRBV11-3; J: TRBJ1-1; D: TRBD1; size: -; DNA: TGTGCCAGCAGCCCTCACGGGACAGTAGGCACTGAAGCTTTCTTT; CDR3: CASSPHGTVGTEAFF
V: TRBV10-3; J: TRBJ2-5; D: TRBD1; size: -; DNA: TGTGCCATCAGTGAGTCGCCGACAGGGACCCAAGAGACCCAGTACTTC; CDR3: CAISESPTGTQETQYF
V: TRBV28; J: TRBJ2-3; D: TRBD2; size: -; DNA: TGTGCCAGCAGTCTCGGGAGGCCGCAGTATTTT; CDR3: CASSLGRPQYF
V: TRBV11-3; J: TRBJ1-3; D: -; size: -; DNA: TGTGCCAGCAGCTCGCCAATCCGGGCTGGAAACACCATATATTTT; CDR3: CASSSPIRAGNTIYF
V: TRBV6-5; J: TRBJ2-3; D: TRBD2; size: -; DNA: TGTGCCAGCAAGACTAGCGGGGCCGCAGATACGCAGTATTTT; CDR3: CASKTSGAADTQYF
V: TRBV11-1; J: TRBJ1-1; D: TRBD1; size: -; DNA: TGTGCCAGCAGATCGGGACAGGGGGCGCGCACTGAAGCTTTCTTT; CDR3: CASRSGQGARTEAFF
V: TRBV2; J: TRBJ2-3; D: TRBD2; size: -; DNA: TGTGCCAGCAGTGGGGGACTAGCGGGAGGGCCCCCAGATACGCAGTATTTT; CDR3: CASSGGLAGGPPDTQYF
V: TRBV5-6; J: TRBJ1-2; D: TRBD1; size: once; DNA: TGTGCCAGCAGCACCGGGACAGGGAATGGCTACACCTTC; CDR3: CASSTGTGNGYTF
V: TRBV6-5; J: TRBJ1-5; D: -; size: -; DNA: TGTGCCAGCAGTTACTTACTAAATCAGCCCCAGCATTTT; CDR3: CASSYLLNQPQHF
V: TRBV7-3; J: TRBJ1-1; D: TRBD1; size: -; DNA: TGTGCCAGCAGCAAAACGATGGGACAGGGGCCGAGTGAAGCTTTCTTT; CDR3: CASSKTMGQGPSEAFF